Detailed here is one TCR beta chain. The antigen remains unidentified. Resections from corrective heart surgery provided thymus tissue. V was cut by 6 bases and J by 4 bases, with 18 bases left in between. Germline CDR1 MNHEY, CDR2 SVGAGI. The CDR3 totals 15 residues. This sample is drawn from a study of human thymus T cells. Regarding the study as a whole: Related work found strong thymic repertoire overlap between unrelated individuals.

Libraries were prepared by immunoSEQ multiplex PCR; TCRdb keeps only in-frame clonotypes and omits some of them. The table has about 120,000 clones, about 93% seen once; the top ten hold around 0.025%. This receptor was taken from a boy less than two years old with a congenital heart defect but otherwise immunologically healthy. The J gene is TRBJ2-5, the V gene TRBV6-5, with unresolved D. Material: thymus tissue. CDR3: CASRRKEIGRETQYF. CDR3 nucleotide sequence: TGTGCCAGCAGACGAAAGGAGATCGGTAGAGAGACCCAGTACTTC.